This TCR beta chain was sequenced for a study of T cell changes during pregnancy in multiple sclerosis. Looked up from germline, CDR1 is LNHDA and CDR2 is SQIVND (reference sequence). Trimming stripped 1 base from V and 4 bases from J, with 10 bases between. This CDR3 is built from 14 residues. Using immunoSEQ multiplex PCR, the repertoire was profiled, and TCRdb retains in-frame clones only, with some absent. The sample carries tens of thousands of clones, 85% to 95% recorded once. The chain joins TRBV19 to TRBJ1-1, with D unclear. The sequences come from peripheral blood, collected after pregnancy. The receptor was isolated from a female donor in good health, enrolled as a control in a pregnancy study. The CDR3 bases are TGTGCCAGTAGTATAGTTGGAAGAGGCACTGAAGCTTTCTTT. This gives the protein CASSIVGRGTEAFF.